This is a list of T cell receptor beta chains from one sample in a study of shared clonotypes between healthy human individuals. Profiled with immunoSEQ multiplex PCR; TCRdb holds only in-frame clones, not every one. The profile shows 2,100,000 or so clones, around 95% of them singletons. Material for sequencing was naive CD4+ T cells sorted from blood. These receptors were collected from a young man in good health. CDR3s include the opening cysteine and the closing phenylalanine or tryptophan. A D gene is named only where the DNA matches it firmly. The listing skips clone size in some rows; elsewhere it reads once, few, many or a size class.

CASSLVTTITGELFF | TGTGCCAGCAGCTTAGTGACTACAATCACCGGGGAGCTGTTTTTT | TRBJ2-2 | - | TRBV7-2 | -
CASIPSPVAGGNEQFF | TGTGCCAGCATCCCGAGTCCGGTAGCGGGGGGCAATGAGCAGTTCTTC | TRBJ2-1 | - | TRBV7-6 | TRBD2
CASSASGNTGELFF | TGTGCCAGCTCAGCTAGCGGGAACACCGGGGAGCTGTTTTTT | TRBJ2-2 | - | TRBV18 | TRBD2
CASSQRWGLVNQPQHF | TGTGCCAGTAGCCAACGTTGGGGTCTGGTAAATCAGCCCCAGCATTTT | TRBJ1-5 | - | TRBV19 | -
CASSLYSTDTQYF | TGCGCCAGCAGCTTATACTCAACAGATACGCAGTATTTT | TRBJ2-3 | - | TRBV5-1 | -
CASTKGAGTEAFF | TGCGCCAGCACCAAGGGGGCTGGCACTGAAGCTTTCTTT | TRBJ1-1 | - | TRBV5-1 | TRBD1
CASSFYSGNTIYF | TGTGCCAGCAGCTTTTACTCTGGAAACACCATATATTTT | TRBJ1-3 | once | TRBV7-9 | -
CASRGQPGGNEKLFF | TGCGCCAGCAGGGGACAGCCCGGGGGGAATGAAAAACTGTTTTTT | TRBJ1-4 | - | TRBV5-1 | TRBD1
CATSRDPSGNWGETQYF | TGTGCCACCAGCAGAGACCCTAGCGGGAACTGGGGCGAGACCCAGTACTTC | TRBJ2-5 | - | TRBV15 | TRBD2
CASSNIAGGDEQFF | TGTGCCAGCAGCAATATCGCAGGGGGCGATGAGCAGTTCTTC | TRBJ2-1 | - | TRBV7-8 | TRBD1
CASSQDRGVYYEQYF | TGTGCCAGCAGCCAAGACAGGGGGGTCTACTACGAGCAGTACTTC | TRBJ2-7 | - | TRBV11-1 | TRBD1
CASSVGGAGTDTQYF | TGTGCCAGCAGCGTAGGGGGGGCAGGCACAGATACGCAGTATTTT | TRBJ2-3 | - | TRBV9 | -
CASSLGGTQEQFF | TGTGCCAGCAGCTTGGGGGGGACCCAGGAGCAGTTCTTC | TRBJ2-1 | - | TRBV7-9 | TRBD2
CASTLSGSYEQYF | TGTGCCAGCACCCTTAGCGGGAGTTACGAGCAGTACTTC | TRBJ2-7 | - | TRBV6-6 | TRBD2
CASSYLTTGTETQYF | TGTGCCAGCAGTTACCTCACGACAGGGACAGAGACCCAGTACTTC | TRBJ2-5 | - | TRBV6-5 | TRBD1